This TCR beta chain was documented in a study of blood T cell repertoires in COVID-19. Study details: Sites across the United States, Italy and Spain contributed samples from acute and convalescent COVID-19. Sources were T cells, B-cell-depleted T cells, or PBMCs; the material itself was cDNA or gDNA.

Original analysis: Reference gene primers were amplified, and this amplification served to estimate nucleated cell counts. Libraries were prepared by immunoSEQ multiplex PCR; TCRdb keeps only in-frame clonotypes and omits some of them. The V and J calls and the clone size are those of that table, but D and trimming were determined from the DNA. This repertoire shows 86,000 or so clones, more than 75% found once; its top ten account for about 5%. The V gene lost 4 bases and the J gene lost 6 bases, with 6 bases spanning the gap. The CDR3 loop spans 10 amino acids. The germline V gene has CDR1 SQVTM and CDR2 ANQGSEA.

This chain connects TRBV29-1 to TRBJ1-2; D is undetermined. The sample taken for sequencing was peripheral blood. The clonotype comes from a man aged 50 to 59 with active or convalescent COVID-19. This CDR3 reads CSVGGDGYTF. CDR3 DNA: TGCAGCGTTGGGGGAGATGGCTACACCTTC.